This T cell receptor (beta chain) stems from a study of cytomegalovirus exposure and HLA in healthy donors. With 60 Vbeta and 13 Jbeta primers, the PCR was carried out. The protocol was immunoSEQ multiplex PCR, while the TCRdb copy is restricted to in-frame clones and leaves out a portion. The sample has 150,000 or so clones; 76% are singletons. Study results and limitations: Later work associated 16,951 TCR beta sequences with HLA alleles at 0.05 false discovery rate. Most of the TCR beta V segments (in an earlier analysis) were productive either about 87% or about 30% of the time.

The J segment lost 8 bases and the V segment lost 4 bases, leaving 8 bases of the junction unmatched. This CDR3 is built from 15 residues. In germline, CDR1 is LNHDA, CDR2 SQIVND (reference sequence). Comment on this clone: Its target is not known.

The clonotype was recovered from a female donor in good health and CMV-seronegative. The chain carries TRBV19 and TRBJ1-4; TRBD1 agrees at 9 bases. The material sequenced was PBMCs. DNA of the CDR3: TGTGCCAGTAGTAATTCTGGACAGGGGTACGAAAAACTGTTTTTT. Residues: CASSNSGQGYEKLFF. The entire variable domain, with the rest obtained from reference TRBV19 and TRBJ1-4, is as follows: DGGITQSPKYLFRKEGQNVTLSCEQNLNHDAMYWYRQDPGQGLRLIYYSQIVNDFQKGDIAEGYSVSREKKESFPLTVTSAQKNPTAFYLCASSNSGQGYEKLFFGSGTQLSVL.